This T cell receptor beta chain is drawn from a study of identifying expanded T cells in peripheral blood. This clone has only one observation. No antigen is known for it. Some clones are missing from TCRdb's copy, which holds only in-frame ones; the method was immunoSEQ multiplex PCR. The data show about 110,000 clones, 88% seen once. CDR3 length: 16 residues. Germline CDR1 is SGHVS and CDR2 is FQNEAQ. V lost 5 bases, J lost 4 bases, and 12 bases stayed unmatched. During the collection period, no donor immune events like infections were recorded. General observations from the study: Technical replicates showed roughly 1.2 changed clones; two weeks roughly 18; four weeks 19. Across healthy donors, higher total template counts meant significantly greater approximately 2-week count variance.

The chain recombines TRBV7-8 with TRBJ2-7; TRBD1 matches at 9 bases. Sequencing was carried out using blood. The TCR comes from a person aged 18-70 years in good health. The CDR3 DNA sequence: TGTGCCAGCAGCCCCCAGTGGGGACAGGGAATGTACGAGCAGTACTTC. Amino acids: CASSPQWGQGMYEQYF.